What follows are 26 T cell receptor beta chains derived from one specimen sequenced in a study of blood T cells in healthy people across ages. With a J-beta primer mix and a sample-barcoded 5' primer, a second PCR ran 7 to 11 cycles. TCRdb reprocessed the 5' RACE reads via MiXCR and lists one record per CDR3 protein. This sample has hundreds of thousands of distinct CDR3 sequences, with 25% to 30% found just once. Sequences were obtained from blood. These receptors originate from a woman of 80 years or more in good health.

The table lists this clonotype with many counts. This chain links TRBV27 with TRBJ2-7; maybe TRBD1 (5 bases). The germline V and J ends were trimmed by 5 bases and 4 bases, with 21 bases remaining between them. The CDR3 contains 16 residues. Germline V lookup: CDR1 MNHEY, CDR2 SMNVEV (reference sequence). The CDR3 nucleotides read TGTGCCAGCAGTGGAATAGGACGGCAGGGTCCGTACGAGCAGTACTTC. Protein sequence: CASSGIGRQGPYEQYF.

This clonotype was seen only a few times. This rearrangement joins TRBV27 to TRBJ2-7; TRBD2 matches 8 bases. Looked up from germline, CDR1 is MNHEY and CDR2 is SMNVEV (reference sequence). The CDR3 is 15 residues long. After removal of 0 bases from V and 5 bases from J, the junction contained 6 bases not matched to a gene. The CDR3 nucleotides read TGTGCCAGCAGTTTATCGGATAGCGGGGCCAACGAGCAGTACTTC. It yields the protein CASSLSDSGANEQYF.

V usage is TRBV2 and J usage is TRBJ1-4, with TRBD1 as a possible D gene (5 bases). The CDR3 contains 13 residues. Per the germline V gene, CDR1 is SNHLY and CDR2 is FYNNEI. Trimming took 6 bases from V and 8 from J, leaving 13 bases between them. CDR3 DNA: TGTGCCAGCAGGGAAATGGGGGAGGAAAAACTGTTTTTT. Amino acids: CASREMGEEKLFF.

The rearrangement links TRBV6-2 or TRBV6-3 to TRBJ2-7; no clear D gene. V was clipped by 3 bases and J by 0 bases, with 6 bases between them. This CDR3 is 13 amino acids long. Per germline, CDR1 MNHEY and CDR2 SVGEGT. The CDR3 DNA sequence: TGTGCCAGCAGTTATTCTCTCTCCTACGAGCAGTACTTC. It is translated as CASSYSLSYEQYF.

This clonotype was found many times. The gene calls are TRBV6-6 and TRBJ1-4, with D possibly TRBD1 on 6 matching bases. The germline V gene encodes CDR1 MNHNY and CDR2 SVGAGI (reference sequence). V lost 6 bases and J lost 6, with 14 bases in between. The CDR3 sequence is 14 residues long. DNA of the CDR3: TGTGCCAGCAGCAACAGGGTCGTTGATGAAAAACTGTTTTTT. Translating it yields CASSNRVVDEKLFF.

The chain recombines TRBV6-6 with TRBJ1-2, with a weak D call TRBD1 (5 bases). This CDR3 is built from 17 residues. Trimming stripped 0 bases from V and 8 bases from J, with 22 bases between. CDR1 and CDR2 from the germline V gene are MNHNY and SVGAGI (reference sequence). The CDR3: CASSYSNLDSSANGYTF. In DNA form, the CDR3 reads TGTGCCAGCAGTTACTCGAACCTCGACAGTTCTGCAAACGGCTACACCTTC.

This clonotype has a count of ten or more. The chain combines TRBV20-1 with TRBJ2-7; 9 bases are shared with TRBD1. Unmatched junction bases numbered 4, after V lost 1 base and J lost 3 bases. CDR1 DFQATT and CDR2 SNEGSKA come from the germline V gene (reference sequence). This CDR3 is 14 amino acids long. The DNA of the CDR3 is TGCAGTGCTAGAGTGGGGGACAGGGTCTACGAGCAGTACTTC. Translation: CSARVGDRVYEQYF.

The sample holds many counts of this clonotype. The genes are TRBV4-1 and TRBJ2-7; D is perhaps TRBD2 (6 bases). The ends were cut back, 2 bases at V and 4 bases at J, with 15 bases in the middle. The CDR3 consists of 15 residues. Germline loops: CDR1 MGHRA, CDR2 YSYEKL. Written as DNA, the CDR3 is TGCGCCAGCAGCCAAAGCCGCGGGGCGTCATACGAGCAGTACTTC. Encoded protein: CASSQSRGASYEQYF.

On this clonotype: A much larger clone lies a single base off, so this may be a read error. The genes are TRBV25-1 and TRBJ2-3, with 8 bases aligning to TRBD1. J lost 0 bases, V lost 8 bases, and 7 bases had no gene match. Germline V gives CDR1 MGHDK, CDR2 SYGVNS. The CDR3 runs to 15 residues. CDR3 bases: TGTGCCAGCGACACAGGGGGAAGGAGCACAGATACGCAGTATTTT. Translating gives CASDTGGRSTDTQYF.

V gene TRBV19 combines with J gene TRBJ2-7; weak D call: TRBD2 (7 bases). CDR1 is LNHDA and CDR2 is SQIVND in the germline V gene (reference sequence). The V end was cut by 7 bases, the J end by 7 bases, with 23 bases between. The CDR3 is made up of 15 amino acids. The CDR3 nucleotides are TGTGCCAGTATCCCGACGGGGAGGGGGATAAATGAGCAGTACTTC. This translates into CASIPTGRGINEQYF. The full variable domain, in which reference TRBV19 and TRBJ2-7 provide the parts outside the CDR3, is DGGITQSPKYLFRKEGQNVTLSCEQNLNHDAMYWYRQDPGQGLRLIYYSQIVNDFQKGDIAEGYSVSREKKESFPLTVTSAQKNPTAFYLCASIPTGRGINEQYFGPGTRLTVT.

This clonotype has just a few counts. The chain employs TRBV6-2 or TRBV6-3 and TRBJ1-1; tentative D call: TRBD1 (5 bases). V was pared by 6 bases and J by 3 bases, with 11 bases between. Germline V gene sequence: CDR1 MNHEY, CDR2 SVGEGT. The CDR3 covers 13 residues. The CDR3 DNA is TGTGCCAGCAGCCCGGGACCATACACTGAAGCTTTCTTT. It is translated as CASSPGPYTEAFF.

The J gene is TRBJ1-1, the V gene TRBV10-1; no clear D gene. Trimming left V 3 bases short and J 1 base short, with 6 bases between. CDR1 and CDR2 from the germline V gene are WNHNN and SYGVQD (reference sequence). The CDR3 is made up of 13 amino acids. For the CDR3, the DNA is TGCGCCAGCAGTGATAGTCAGAACACTGAAGCTTTCTTT. Its translation: CASSDSQNTEAFF.

This clonotype was observed many times. The V and J genes are TRBV20-1 and TRBJ1-6, with D maybe TRBD1 (6 bases). Germline lookup yields CDR1 DFQATT and CDR2 SNEGSKA (reference sequence). Between the trimmed V and J ends, which lost 3 bases and 7 bases, there was a span of 13 bases. This CDR3 contains 14 residues. The CDR3 here is CSARGGTTNSPLHF. The CDR3 DNA reads TGCAGTGCTAGGGGGGGGACAACCAATTCACCCCTCCACTTT.

Only a few counts were recorded for this clonotype. The chain recombines TRBV20-1 with TRBJ1-2; TRBD1 agrees at 7 bases. Germline CDR1 is DFQATT and CDR2 is SNEGSKA (reference sequence). The CDR3 sequence is 14 residues long. V was clipped by 6 bases and J by 0 bases; unmatched bases: 7. CDR3 nucleotides: TGCAGTGCGTTGGACAGGCGTACTAACTATGGCTACACCTTC. Protein sequence: CSALDRRTNYGYTF.

This clonotype was seen many times. The rearrangement joins TRBV4-2 to TRBJ1-2; no definite D call. V was cut by 8 bases and J by 6 bases, with 16 bases left in between. The CDR3 spans 13 residues. Germline values: CDR1 LGHNA, CDR2 YNFKEQ. The CDR3 DNA follows: TGTGCCAGCCGCTGGGGTCCAGAAGATGGCTACACCTTC. This sequence encodes CASRWGPEDGYTF.

There are many counts of this clonotype. The chain combines TRBV15 with TRBJ2-5; D unresolved. The V end was cut by 0 bases, the J end by 5 bases, with 16 bases between. This CDR3 comprises 16 residues. The germline CDR1 and CDR2 sequences are LNHNV and YYDKDF (reference sequence). The CDR3 region has the DNA TGTGCCACCAGCAGAGAGAAGACATGGGCAATGGAGACCCAGTACTTC. It codes for CATSREKTWAMETQYF.

On this clonotype itself: A much larger clone differs by one base, so this may be a read error. The V and J genes are TRBV7-2 and TRBJ2-1, with 7 bases matching TRBD2. CDR3 length: 15 amino acids. J was trimmed by 5 bases and V by 3 bases; bases with no gene match: 7. The germline V gene has CDR1 SGHTA and CDR2 FQGNSA. The CDR3 here is CASSFGRGNDNEQFF. In DNA form, the CDR3 reads TGTGCCAGCAGCTTCGGGCGGGGGAACGACAATGAGCAGTTCTTC.

The sample holds many counts of this clonotype. The chain combines TRBV5-1 with TRBJ2-1; D unclear. Looked up from germline, CDR1 is SGHRS and CDR2 is YFSETQ. The CDR3 contains 14 residues. The V gene lost 2 bases and the J gene lost 2 bases, with 8 bases spanning the gap. The DNA for the CDR3 is TGCGCCAGCAGCTTTGCCCAAACCTACAATGAGCAGTTCTTC. Its protein is CASSFAQTYNEQFF.

This clonotype has ten or more counts. The V and J genes are TRBV4-3 and TRBJ1-6; D uncertain. Germline values: CDR1 LGHNA, CDR2 YSLEER. This CDR3 is 18 amino acids long. With 0 bases removed from V and 0 bases from J, the gap between germline ends came to 12 bases. CDR3 bases: TGCGCCAGCAGCCAAGACCTGTCCCCGAGCTCCTATAATTCACCCCTCCACTTT. Residues: CASSQDLSPSSYNSPLHF.

Only one count was recorded for this clonotype. The chain carries TRBV5-1 and TRBJ2-1; D is ambiguous. In germline, CDR1 is SGHRS, CDR2 YFSETQ. The V end lost 6 bases, the J end lost 3 bases, and 10 bases lay between the germline ends. This CDR3 is built from 13 residues. The CDR3 region has the DNA TGCGCCAGCACCACGGACGGCTACAATGAGCAGTTCTTC. Encoded protein: CASTTDGYNEQFF.

The sample holds many counts of this clonotype. V gene TRBV7-9 combines with J gene TRBJ2-1; 13 bases fit TRBD2. Per germline, CDR1 SEHNR and CDR2 FQNEAQ (reference sequence). The CDR3 is made up of 17 amino acids. With 3 bases clipped from V and 7 bases from J, the junction kept 9 bases outside the gene matches. The DNA of the CDR3 is TGTGCCAGCAGCTTTGGGCAGGGGACTAGCGGGGAGAATGAGCAGTTCTTC. It encodes CASSFGQGTSGENEQFF. The full variable domain, with the rest looked up from reference TRBV7-9 and TRBJ2-1, is DTGVSQNPRHKITKRGQNVTFRCDPISEHNRLYWYRQTLGQGPEFLTYFQNEAQLEKSRLLSDRFSAERPKGSFSTLEIQRTEQGDSAMYLCASSFGQGTSGENEQFFGPGTRLTVL.

This clonotype has ten or more counts. The V gene is TRBV5-6, the J gene TRBJ2-3, with D possibly being TRBD2 (5 bases). CDR3 length: 16 residues. Germline V gives CDR1 SGHDT, CDR2 YYEEEE. V was clipped by 0 bases and J by 6 bases, with 17 bases between them. The CDR3 loop is CASSLAERGFGDTQYF. CDR3 DNA sequence: TGTGCCAGCAGCTTGGCCGAACGAGGGTTCGGGGATACGCAGTATTTT.

The sample holds many counts of this clonotype. J is TRBJ2-5 and V is TRBV24-1; D call uncertain. Trimming shortened V by 7 bases and J by 0 bases, and 8 bases separated the two germline ends. CDR3 length: 13 amino acids. Germline values: CDR1 KGHDR, CDR2 SFDVKD. CDR3 protein: CATRAWDQETQYF. The DNA of the CDR3 is TGTGCCACCAGGGCTTGGGACCAAGAGACCCAGTACTTC.

Ten or more counts support this clonotype. This chain connects TRBV7-2 to TRBJ2-1; 11 bases are shared with TRBD2. The CDR3 length is 15 residues. The germline V gene encodes CDR1 SGHTA and CDR2 FQGNSA. V shed 6 bases and J 3 bases; nucleotides not matched to a gene: 4. This chain's CDR3 is CASRPGTSGYNEQFF. CDR3 in DNA: TGTGCCAGCAGACCCGGGACTAGCGGCTACAATGAGCAGTTCTTC.

The chain is built from TRBV6-2 or TRBV6-3 and TRBJ1-4, with 7 bases lining up with TRBD1. This CDR3 spans 15 amino acids. The V gene's germline CDR1 is MNHEY and CDR2 SVGEGT. The V and J ends lost 5 bases and 5 bases, in that order; junction bases with no gene match: 8. The CDR3 sequence is CASSAAGGRNEKLFF. The CDR3 DNA follows: TGTGCCAGCAGTGCCGCAGGGGGAAGGAATGAAAAACTGTTTTTT.

The V call is TRBV7-2, the J call TRBJ2-5; 9 nucleotides line up with TRBD1. The germline CDR1 and CDR2 sequences are SGHTA and FQGNSA. V trimming: 2 bases; J trimming: 2 bases; junction bases outside the gene matches: 18. This CDR3 is built from 20 residues. The CDR3 sequence: CASSLFYLRSRTGEQETQYF. The CDR3, as DNA: TGTGCCAGCAGCTTATTCTATCTTCGATCCAGGACAGGGGAACAAGAGACCCAGTACTTC.